The text below deals with one TCR beta chain. The Seattle site enrolled patients during active infection and followed them longitudinally. The data stem from a study of blood T cell repertoires in COVID-19. Background on the study: COVID-19 samples from acute and convalescent phases originated in the United States, Italy and Spain. PBMCs, B-cell-depleted T cells, or T cells were the source of the cDNA or gDNA that made up the material.

This CDR3 is built from 15 residues. Germline trimming cut 3 bases from V and 0 bases from J; bases unmatched to any gene: 3. Germline CDR1 is LGHNA and CDR2 is YSLEER. Original processing methods: The assay estimated nucleated cells by amplifying reference gene primers. Assay: immunoSEQ multiplex PCR; the TCRdb copy retains only in-frame clones and omits some. V and J calls and clone size come straight from that table; D and trimming were deduced from the DNA. Of approximately 330,000 clones detected, 90% appear once; the ten largest clones hold roughly 1%. The chain combines TRBV4-3 with TRBJ1-2; 8 bases match TRBD1. Source material: peripheral blood. This receptor was identified in a woman between 35 and 50 years old with COVID-19, enrolled during active disease. DNA for the CDR3: TGCGCCAGCAGCCATGGGACAGGCACTAACTATGGCTACACCTTC. Translating it yields CASSHGTGTNYGYTF.